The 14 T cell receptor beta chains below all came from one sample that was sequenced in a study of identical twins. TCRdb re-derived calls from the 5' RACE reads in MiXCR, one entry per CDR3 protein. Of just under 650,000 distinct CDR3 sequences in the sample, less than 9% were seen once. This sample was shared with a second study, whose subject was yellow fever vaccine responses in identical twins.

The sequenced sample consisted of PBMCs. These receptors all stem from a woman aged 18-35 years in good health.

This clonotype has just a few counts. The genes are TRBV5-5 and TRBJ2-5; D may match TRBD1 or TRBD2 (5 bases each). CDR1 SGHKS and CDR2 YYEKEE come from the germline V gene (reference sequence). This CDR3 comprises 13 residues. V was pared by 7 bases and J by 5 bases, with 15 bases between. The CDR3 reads CASQGPGTETQYF. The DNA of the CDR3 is TGTGCCAGCCAGGGCCCAGGGACGGAGACCCAGTACTTC. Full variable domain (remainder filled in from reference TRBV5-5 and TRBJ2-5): DAGVTQSPTHLIKTRGQQVTLRCSPISGHKSVSWYQQVLGQGPQFIFQYYEKEERGRGNFPDRFSARQFPNYSSELNVNALLLGDSALYLCASQGPGTETQYFGPGTRLLVL.

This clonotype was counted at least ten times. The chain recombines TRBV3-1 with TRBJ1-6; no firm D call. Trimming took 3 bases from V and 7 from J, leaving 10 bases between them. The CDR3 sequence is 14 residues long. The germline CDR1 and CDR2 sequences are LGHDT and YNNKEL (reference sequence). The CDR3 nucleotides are TGTGCCAGCAGCCATGAAATCCCCAATTCACCCCTCCACTTT. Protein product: CASSHEIPNSPLHF.

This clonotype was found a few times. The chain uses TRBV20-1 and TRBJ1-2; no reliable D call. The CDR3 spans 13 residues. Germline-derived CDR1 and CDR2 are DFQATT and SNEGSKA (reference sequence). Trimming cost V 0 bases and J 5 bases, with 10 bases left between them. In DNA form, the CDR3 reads TGCAGTGCTAGAGATCAGGCGGCATATGGCTACACCTTC. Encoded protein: CSARDQAAYGYTF.

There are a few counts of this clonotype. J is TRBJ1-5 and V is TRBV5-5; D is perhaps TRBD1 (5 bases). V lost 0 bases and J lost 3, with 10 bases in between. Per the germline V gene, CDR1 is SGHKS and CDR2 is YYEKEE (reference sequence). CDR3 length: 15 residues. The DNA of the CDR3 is TGTGCCAGCAGCTTGGAGGGCAGGGACAATCAGCCCCAGCATTTT. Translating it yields CASSLEGRDNQPQHF.

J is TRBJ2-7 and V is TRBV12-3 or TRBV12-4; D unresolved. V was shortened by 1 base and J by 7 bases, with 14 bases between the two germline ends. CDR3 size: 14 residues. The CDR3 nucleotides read TGTGCCAGCAGTTTAGAGCTGGTGGCGGATGAGCAGTACTTC. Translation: CASSLELVADEQYF.

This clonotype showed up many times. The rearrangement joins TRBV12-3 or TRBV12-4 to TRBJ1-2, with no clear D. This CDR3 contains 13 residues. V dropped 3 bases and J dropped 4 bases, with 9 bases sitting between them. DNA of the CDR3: TGTGCCAGCAGTTTGGGCAGTAGCTATGGCTACACCTTC. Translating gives CASSLGSSYGYTF.

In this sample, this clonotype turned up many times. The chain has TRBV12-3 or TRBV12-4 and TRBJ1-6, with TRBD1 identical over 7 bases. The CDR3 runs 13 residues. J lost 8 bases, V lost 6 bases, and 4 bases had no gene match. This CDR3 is CASSRTGYSPLHF. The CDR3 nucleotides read TGTGCCAGCAGCCGGACAGGTTATTCACCCCTCCACTTT.

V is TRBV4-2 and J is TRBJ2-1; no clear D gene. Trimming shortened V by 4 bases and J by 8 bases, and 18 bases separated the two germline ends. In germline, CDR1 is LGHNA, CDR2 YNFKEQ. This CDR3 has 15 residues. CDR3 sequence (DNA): TGTGCCAGCAGCCGTGTCCCAGATTCGGGCGATGAGCAGTTCTTC. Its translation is CASSRVPDSGDEQFF.

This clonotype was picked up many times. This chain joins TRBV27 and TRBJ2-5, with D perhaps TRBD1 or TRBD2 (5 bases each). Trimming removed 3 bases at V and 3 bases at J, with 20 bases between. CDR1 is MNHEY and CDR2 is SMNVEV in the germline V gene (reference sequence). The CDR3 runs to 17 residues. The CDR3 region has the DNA TGTGCCAGCAGTTTGGCGATATCTACCGGGACGAAAGAGACCCAGTACTTC. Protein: CASSLAISTGTKETQYF.

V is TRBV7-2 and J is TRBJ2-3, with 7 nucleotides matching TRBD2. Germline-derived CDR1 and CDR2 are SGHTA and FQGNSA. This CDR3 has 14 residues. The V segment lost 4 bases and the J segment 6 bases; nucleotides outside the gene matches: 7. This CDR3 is CASSSGTTPDTQYF. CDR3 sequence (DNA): TGTGCCAGCAGCTCCGGGACTACGCCGGATACGCAGTATTTT.

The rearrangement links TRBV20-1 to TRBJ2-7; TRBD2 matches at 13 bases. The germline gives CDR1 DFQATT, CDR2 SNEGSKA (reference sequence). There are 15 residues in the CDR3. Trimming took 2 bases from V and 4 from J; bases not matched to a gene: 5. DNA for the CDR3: TGCAGTGCTAGAAGAGGGACTAGCGGGAATTACGAGCAGTACTTC. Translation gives CSARRGTSGNYEQYF.

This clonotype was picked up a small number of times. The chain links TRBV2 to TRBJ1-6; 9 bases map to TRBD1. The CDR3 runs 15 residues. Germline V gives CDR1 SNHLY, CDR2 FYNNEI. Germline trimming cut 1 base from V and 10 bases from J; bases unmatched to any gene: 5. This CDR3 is CASSEEGTGWSPLHF. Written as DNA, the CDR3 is TGTGCCAGCAGTGAAGAGGGGACAGGGTGGTCACCCCTCCACTTT.

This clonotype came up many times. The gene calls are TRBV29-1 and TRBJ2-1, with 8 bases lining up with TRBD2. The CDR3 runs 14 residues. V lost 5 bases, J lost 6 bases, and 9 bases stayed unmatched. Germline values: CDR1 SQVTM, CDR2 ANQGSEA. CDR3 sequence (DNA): TGCAGCGTTCTTGAGCCAGGACTAGCCAATGAGCAGTTCTTC. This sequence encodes CSVLEPGLANEQFF.

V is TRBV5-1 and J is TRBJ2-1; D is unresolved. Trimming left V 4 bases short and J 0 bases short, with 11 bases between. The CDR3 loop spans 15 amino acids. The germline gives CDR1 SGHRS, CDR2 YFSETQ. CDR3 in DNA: TGCGCCAGCAGCACGGGCACAAACTCCTACAATGAGCAGTTCTTC. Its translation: CASSTGTNSYNEQFF.